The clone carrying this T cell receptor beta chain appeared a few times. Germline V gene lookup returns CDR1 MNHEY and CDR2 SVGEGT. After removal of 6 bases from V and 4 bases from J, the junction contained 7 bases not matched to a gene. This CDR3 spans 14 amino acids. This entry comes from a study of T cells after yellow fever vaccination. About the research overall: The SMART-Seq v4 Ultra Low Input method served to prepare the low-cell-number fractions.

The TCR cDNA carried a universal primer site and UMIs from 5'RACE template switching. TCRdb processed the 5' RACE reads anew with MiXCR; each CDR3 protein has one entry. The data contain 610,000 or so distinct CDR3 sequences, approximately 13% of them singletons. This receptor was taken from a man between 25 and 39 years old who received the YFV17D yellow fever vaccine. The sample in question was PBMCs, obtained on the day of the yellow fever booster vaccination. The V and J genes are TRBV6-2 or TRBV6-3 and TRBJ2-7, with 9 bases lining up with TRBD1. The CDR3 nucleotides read TGTGCCAGCAGATACAGGGGGCGCGAATACGAGCAGTACTTC. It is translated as CASRYRGREYEQYF.